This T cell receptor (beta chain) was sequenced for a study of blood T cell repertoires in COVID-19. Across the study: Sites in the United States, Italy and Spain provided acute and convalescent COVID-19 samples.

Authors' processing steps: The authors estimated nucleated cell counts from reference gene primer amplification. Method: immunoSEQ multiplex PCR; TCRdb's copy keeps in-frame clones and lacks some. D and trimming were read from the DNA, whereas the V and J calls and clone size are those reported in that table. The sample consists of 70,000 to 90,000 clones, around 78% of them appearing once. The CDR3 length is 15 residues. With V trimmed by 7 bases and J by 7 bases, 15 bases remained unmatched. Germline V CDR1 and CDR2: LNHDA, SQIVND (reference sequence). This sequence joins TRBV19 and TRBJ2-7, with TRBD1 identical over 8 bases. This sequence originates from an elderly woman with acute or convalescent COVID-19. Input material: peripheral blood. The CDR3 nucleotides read TGTGCCAGTACCCAGACAAGGGACAGGAGTCAAGAGCAGTACTTC. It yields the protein CASTQTRDRSQEQYF. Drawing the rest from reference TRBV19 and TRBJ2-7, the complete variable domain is DGGITQSPKYLFRKEGQNVTLSCEQNLNHDAMYWYRQDPGQGLRLIYYSQIVNDFQKGDIAEGYSVSREKKESFPLTVTSAQKNPTAFYLCASTQTRDRSQEQYFGPGTRLTVT.